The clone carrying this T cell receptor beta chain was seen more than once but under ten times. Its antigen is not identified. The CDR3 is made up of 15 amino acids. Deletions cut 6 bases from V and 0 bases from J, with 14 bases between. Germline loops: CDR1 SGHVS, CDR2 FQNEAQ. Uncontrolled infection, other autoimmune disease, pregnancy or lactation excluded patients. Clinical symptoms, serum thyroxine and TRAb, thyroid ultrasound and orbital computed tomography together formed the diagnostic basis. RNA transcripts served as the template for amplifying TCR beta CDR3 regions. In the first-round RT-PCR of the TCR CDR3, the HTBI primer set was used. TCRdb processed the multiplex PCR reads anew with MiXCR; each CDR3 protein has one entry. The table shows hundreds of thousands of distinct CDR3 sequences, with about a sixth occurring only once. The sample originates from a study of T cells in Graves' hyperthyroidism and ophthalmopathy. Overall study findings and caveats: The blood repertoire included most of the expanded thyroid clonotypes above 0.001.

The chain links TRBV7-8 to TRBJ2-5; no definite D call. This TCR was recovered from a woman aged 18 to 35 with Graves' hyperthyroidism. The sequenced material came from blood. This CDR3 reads CASRIRVANQETQYF. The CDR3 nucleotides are TGTGCCAGCAGGATTAGGGTAGCCAACCAAGAGACCCAGTACTTC.